This T cell receptor beta chain was observed in a study of shared clonotypes between healthy human individuals. CD45RO-negative, CCR7-selected cells formed the naive CD8 fraction, which excluded terminally differentiated effector memory CD45RA+ cells. Assay: immunoSEQ multiplex PCR; the TCRdb copy retains only in-frame clones and omits some. The table lists approximately 720,000 clones, around 90% of them singletons. The CDR3 totals 16 residues. Unmatched junction bases numbered 6, after V lost 6 bases and J lost 0 bases. Germline V gives CDR1 SGHVS, CDR2 FQNEAQ. The sequence came from a man aged 30 to 39 in good health. Sequencing was carried out using naive CD8+ T cells sorted from blood. This chain connects TRBV7-8 to TRBJ1-4; 8 positions agree with TRBD1. CDR3 in amino acids: CASRQGGVATNEKLFF. The CDR3 nucleotides are TGTGCCAGCAGACAGGGGGGAGTTGCAACTAATGAAAAACTGTTTTTT.